Below, 21 T cell receptor beta chains from the same sample are listed, as sequenced in a study of CD8 T cells in Susac syndrome. A quantity of roughly 0.5 to 1 ug RNA underwent reverse transcription using random hexamers. TCRdb ran MiXCR on the immunoSEQ multiplex PCR reads and lists one entry per CDR3 protein. The data contain hundreds of thousands of distinct CDR3 sequences, around 93% of them singletons. The sample was CD4+ T cells from PBMCs. Receptor source: a human donor with multiple sclerosis.

This chain uses TRBV7-9 with TRBJ1-1; 8 bases line up with TRBD1. The junction had 4 bases not matched to a gene; V was cut back by 0 bases and J by 1 base. Germline V gene data show CDR1 as SEHNR and CDR2 as FQNEAQ (reference sequence). The CDR3 is made up of 16 amino acids. The CDR3 nucleotides are TGTGCCAGCAGCTTAGCGGGACAGGAGGGGAACACTGAAGCTTTCTTT. Translation: CASSLAGQEGNTEAFF.

This clonotype was seen just once. The rearrangement joins TRBV28 to TRBJ1-1; D is unclear. The CDR3 totals 12 residues. V lost 6 bases and J 0 bases, leaving 5 bases between the germline ends. CDR1 is MDHEN and CDR2 is SYDVKM in the germline V gene. CDR3 region: CASRVLNTEAFF. The CDR3 DNA sequence: TGTGCCAGCAGAGTTCTGAACACTGAAGCTTTCTTT.

The V call is TRBV25-1, the J call TRBJ1-2; TRBD1 matches at 9 bases. The CDR3 covers 17 residues. Germline CDR1 reads MGHDK; CDR2 reads SYGVNS. V was clipped by 3 bases and J by 4 bases; unmatched bases: 12. The CDR3 loop is CASSDPGTGSDSYGYTF. The CDR3 DNA sequence: TGTGCCAGCAGTGATCCCGGGACAGGGAGCGACAGCTATGGCTACACCTTC.

The chain is built from TRBV5-6 and TRBJ2-1; 14 bases map to TRBD2. Germline V lookup: CDR1 SGHDT, CDR2 YYEEEE. There are 17 residues in the CDR3. V gave up 7 bases and J gave up 6 bases; unmatched junction bases: 12. The CDR3 region has the DNA TGTGCCAGCGACTCTGACTATGGGACTAGCGGGAGCAATGAGCAGTTCTTC. It is translated as CASDSDYGTSGSNEQFF.

The chain joins TRBV24-1 to TRBJ2-1, with D unresolved. In germline, CDR1 is KGHDR, CDR2 SFDVKD. Trimming removed 5 bases at V and 9 bases at J, with 7 bases between. The CDR3 runs 11 residues. Here the CDR3 reads CATSGWGEQFF. CDR3 DNA: TGTGCCACCAGTGGGTGGGGTGAGCAGTTCTTC.

This rearrangement joins TRBV6-1 to TRBJ2-7; D is perhaps TRBD2 (6 bases). Trimming cost V 7 bases and J 1 base, with 17 bases left between them. The CDR3 is made up of 15 amino acids. The germline V gene has CDR1 MNHNS and CDR2 SASEGT. The CDR3 loop is CASTDVVAGSYEQYF. The CDR3 nucleotides are TGTGCCAGCACTGATGTAGTGGCGGGGTCCTACGAGCAGTACTTC.

This clonotype was recorded once. The chain has TRBV20-1 and TRBJ1-2, with 7 nucleotides matching TRBD1. From germline, CDR1 is DFQATT and CDR2 SNEGSKA (reference sequence). This CDR3 is 13 amino acids long. Germline trimming cut 4 bases from V and 5 bases from J; bases unmatched to any gene: 7. In nucleotides, the CDR3 is TGCAGTGCTACCGGACTACAGGGGTATGGCTACACCTTC. Its translation is CSATGLQGYGYTF.

The chain carries TRBV5-4 and TRBJ1-2, with D maybe TRBD1 (5 bases). The germline CDR1 and CDR2 sequences are SGHNT and YYREEE (reference sequence). The CDR3 runs 15 residues. V lost 5 bases and J lost 8, with 22 bases in between. The CDR3 spells CASSLPGPQRKGYTF. Written as DNA, the CDR3 is TGTGCCAGCAGTCTGCCGGGACCTCAAAGAAAAGGCTACACCTTC. The entire variable domain, with the rest obtained from reference TRBV5-4 and TRBJ1-2, is as follows: ETGVTQSPTHLIKTRGQQVTLRCSSQSGHNTVSWYQQALGQGPQFIFQYYREEENGRGNFPPRFSGLQFPNYSSELNVNALELDDSALYLCASSLPGPQRKGYTFGSGTRLTVV.

The chain employs TRBV7-9 and TRBJ1-1; D remains ambiguous. CDR1 and CDR2 from the germline V gene are SEHNR and FQNEAQ (reference sequence). V shed 5 bases and J shed 1 base, with 14 bases lying between them. The CDR3 is made up of 15 amino acids. The CDR3 spells CASSTHIVPNTEAFF. CDR3 nucleotide sequence: TGTGCCAGCAGCACCCACATTGTCCCGAACACTGAAGCTTTCTTT.

The chain uses TRBV10-3 and TRBJ2-7; D is undetermined. CDR3 length: 11 amino acids. Trimming took 3 bases from V and 7 from J, leaving 7 bases between them. Per germline, CDR1 ENHRY and CDR2 SYGVKD. The CDR3 DNA is TGTGCCATCAGTGAAGCGTGGGAGCAGTACTTC. Translated: CAISEAWEQYF.

The chain joins TRBV2 to TRBJ1-1; TRBD1 matches at 8 bases. Per the germline V gene, CDR1 is SNHLY and CDR2 is FYNNEI. CDR3 length: 15 residues. V was pared by 6 bases and J by 4 bases, with 10 bases of the junction left unmatched. CDR3 residues: CASSGTGIMSTEAFF. CDR3 DNA: TGTGCCAGCAGCGGGACAGGAATCATGAGCACTGAAGCTTTCTTT.

This clonotype was picked up one time. The chain combines TRBV24-1 with TRBJ2-1, with 13 bases fitting TRBD2. This CDR3 spans 16 amino acids. V shed 5 bases and J 7 bases; nucleotides not matched to a gene: 7. Germline CDR1 reads KGHDR; CDR2 reads SFDVKD. The CDR3 DNA reads TGTGCCACCAGTGTCACTAGCGGGGGGGCATTGAATGAGCAGTTCTTC. Residues: CATSVTSGGALNEQFF.

V gene TRBV5-1 combines with J gene TRBJ2-5; D might be TRBD1 (6 bases). This CDR3 is built from 14 residues. CDR1 is SGHRS, CDR2 YFSETQ, per germline. The germline V and J ends were trimmed by 5 bases and 2 bases, with 13 bases remaining between them. The CDR3 DNA reads TGCGCCAGCAGGCCCAGGACAGCACAAGAGACCCAGTACTTC. This gives the protein CASRPRTAQETQYF.

CDR3 loop: CASSLGPGAGGSSPLHF. CDR3 DNA: TGCGCCAGCAGCTTAGGACCCGGGGCAGGGGGCAGTTCACCCCTCCACTTT. The J gene is TRBJ1-6, the V gene TRBV5-1; 8 positions match TRBD1. There are 17 residues in the CDR3. CDR1 and CDR2 (germline): SGHRS, YFSETQ. Losses at the gene ends were 2 bases for V and 9 bases for J; bases not matched to a gene: 13.

This chain joins TRBV29-1 and TRBJ2-7, with 9 bases identical to TRBD1. The CDR3 extends over 16 amino acids. Looked up from germline, CDR1 is SQVTM and CDR2 is ANQGSEA. J was trimmed by 0 bases and V by 5 bases; bases with no gene match: 11. The CDR3 here is CSVSAPGQGLSYEQYF. In DNA, the CDR3 is TGCAGCGTTTCCGCTCCGGGACAGGGCCTCTCCTACGAGCAGTACTTC.

The chain employs TRBV5-1 and TRBJ2-1, with TRBD2 matching over 7 bases. Per germline, CDR1 SGHRS and CDR2 YFSETQ. CDR3 length equals 14 residues. Losses at the gene ends were 8 bases for V and 0 bases for J; bases not matched to a gene: 5. CDR3 loop: CASYQRGSYNEQFF. In DNA form, the CDR3 reads TGCGCCAGTTACCAGCGGGGCTCCTACAATGAGCAGTTCTTC.

This chain joins TRBV4-2 and TRBJ1-2; 8 bases are shared with TRBD1. This CDR3 has 15 amino acids. V lost 1 base and J lost 1; bases outside the gene matches: 2. Per germline, CDR1 LGHNA and CDR2 YNFKEQ. CDR3 amino acids: CASSQGTGSNYGYTF. The DNA of the CDR3 is TGTGCCAGCAGCCAAGGGACAGGGAGTAACTATGGCTACACCTTC.

The chain couples TRBV7-9 to TRBJ2-7, with D unclear. CDR3 length equals 15 residues. The V and J ends lost 4 bases and 2 bases respectively, with 15 bases between them. Per the germline V gene, CDR1 is SEHNR and CDR2 is FQNEAQ (reference sequence). Here the CDR3 reads CASSSDWGWAYEQYF. CDR3 nucleotides: TGTGCCAGCAGCTCCGACTGGGGTTGGGCCTACGAGCAGTACTTC.

In its sample, this clonotype was seen once. The chain employs TRBV3-1 and TRBJ1-3; D perhaps matches TRBD1 (6 bases). Deletions cut 1 base from V and 0 bases from J, with 13 bases between. This CDR3 comprises 17 residues. Per the germline V gene, CDR1 is LGHDT and CDR2 is YNNKEL (reference sequence). CDR3 in DNA: TGTGCCAGCAGCCAAGGGGGGGCATCCCTCTCTGGAAACACCATATATTTT. This sequence encodes CASSQGGASLSGNTIYF.

This clonotype was observed once. The gene calls are TRBV29-1 and TRBJ1-4, with 7 bases identical to TRBD1. With V trimmed by 7 bases and J by 7 bases, 3 bases remained unmatched. This CDR3 is built from 11 residues. From germline, CDR1 is SQVTM and CDR2 ANQGSEA. The CDR3 loop is CSGRDSEKLFF. In DNA, the CDR3 is TGCAGCGGGCGGGACAGTGAAAAACTGTTTTTT. Full variable domain (missing parts from reference TRBV29-1 and TRBJ1-4): SAVISQKPSRDICQRGTSLTIQCQVDSQVTMMFWYRQQPGQSLTLIATANQGSEATYESGFVIDKFPISRPNLTFSTLTVSNMSPEDSSIYLCSGRDSEKLFFGSGTQLSVL.

V is TRBV6-1 and J is TRBJ2-7; possible D gene TRBD1, 6 bases. CDR3 length: 15 residues. Deletions cut 3 bases from V and 2 bases from J, with 14 bases between. From germline, CDR1 is MNHNS and CDR2 SASEGT. CDR3 loop: CASSDLGALTYEQYV. CDR3 DNA: TGTGCCAGCAGTGACCTGGGGGCCCTCACCTACGAGCAGTACGTC.